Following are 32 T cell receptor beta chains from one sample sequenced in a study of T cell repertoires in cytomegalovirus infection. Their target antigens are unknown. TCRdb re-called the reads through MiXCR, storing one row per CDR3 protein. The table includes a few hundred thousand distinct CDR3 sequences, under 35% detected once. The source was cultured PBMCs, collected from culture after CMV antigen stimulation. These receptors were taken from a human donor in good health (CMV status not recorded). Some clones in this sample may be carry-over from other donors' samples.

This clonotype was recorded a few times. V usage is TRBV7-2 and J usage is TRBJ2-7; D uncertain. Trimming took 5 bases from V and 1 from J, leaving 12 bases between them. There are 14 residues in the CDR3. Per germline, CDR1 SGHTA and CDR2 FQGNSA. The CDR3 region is CASSTTSRSYEQYF. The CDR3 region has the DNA TGTGCCAGCAGCACAACAAGTAGGTCCTACGAGCAGTACTTC.

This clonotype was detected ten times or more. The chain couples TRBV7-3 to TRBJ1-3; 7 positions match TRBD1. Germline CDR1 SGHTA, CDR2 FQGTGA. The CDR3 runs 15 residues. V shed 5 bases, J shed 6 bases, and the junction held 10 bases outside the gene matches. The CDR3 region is CASSPIGGGENTIYF. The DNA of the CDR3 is TGTGCCAGCAGCCCCATCGGAGGGGGCGAAAACACCATATATTTT.

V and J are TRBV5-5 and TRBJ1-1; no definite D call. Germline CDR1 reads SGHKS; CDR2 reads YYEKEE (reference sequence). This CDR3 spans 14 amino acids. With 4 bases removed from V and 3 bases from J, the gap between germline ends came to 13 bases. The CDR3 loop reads CASSPNMRDTEAFF. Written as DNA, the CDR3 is TGTGCCAGCAGCCCGAACATGAGGGACACTGAAGCTTTCTTT.

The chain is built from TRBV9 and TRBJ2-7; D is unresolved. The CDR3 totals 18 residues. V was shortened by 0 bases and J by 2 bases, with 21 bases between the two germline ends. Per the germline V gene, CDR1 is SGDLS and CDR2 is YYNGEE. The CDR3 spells CASSVGVNARVGPYEQYF. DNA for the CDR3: TGTGCCAGCAGCGTAGGGGTAAACGCCCGGGTCGGGCCCTACGAGCAGTACTTC. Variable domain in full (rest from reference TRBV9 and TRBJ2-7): DSGVTQTPKHLITATGQRVTLRCSPRSGDLSVYWYQQSLDQGLQFLIQYYNGEERAKGNILERFSAQQFPDLHSELNLSSLELGDSALYFCASSVGVNARVGPYEQYFGPGTRLTVT.

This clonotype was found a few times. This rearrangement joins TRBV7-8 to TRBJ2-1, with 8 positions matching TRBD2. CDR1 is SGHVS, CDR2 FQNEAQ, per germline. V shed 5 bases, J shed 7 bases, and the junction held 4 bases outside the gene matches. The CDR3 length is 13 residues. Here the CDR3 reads CASSPSSGNEQFF. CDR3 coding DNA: TGTGCCAGCAGCCCTTCTAGCGGGAATGAGCAGTTCTTC.

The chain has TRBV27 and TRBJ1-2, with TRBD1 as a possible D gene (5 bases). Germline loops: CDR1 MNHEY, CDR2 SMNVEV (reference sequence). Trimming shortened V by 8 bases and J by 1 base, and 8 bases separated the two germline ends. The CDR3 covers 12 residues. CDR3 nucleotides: TGTGCCAGCTGGGGCCGTAACTATGGCTACACCTTC. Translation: CASWGRNYGYTF.

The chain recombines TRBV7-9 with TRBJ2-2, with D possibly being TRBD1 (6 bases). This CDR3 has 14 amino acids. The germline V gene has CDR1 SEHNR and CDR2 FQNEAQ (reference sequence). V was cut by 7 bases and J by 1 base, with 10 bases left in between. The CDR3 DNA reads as TGTGCCAGCAAGGAACAGGGGAACACCGGGGAGCTGTTTTTT. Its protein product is CASKEQGNTGELFF.

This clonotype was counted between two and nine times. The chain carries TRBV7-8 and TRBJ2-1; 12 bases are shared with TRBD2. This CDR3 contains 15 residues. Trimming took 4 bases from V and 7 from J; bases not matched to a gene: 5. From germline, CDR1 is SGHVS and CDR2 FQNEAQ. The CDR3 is CASSSTSGRRNEQFF. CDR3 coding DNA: TGTGCCAGCAGCTCGACTAGCGGGAGACGGAATGAGCAGTTCTTC.

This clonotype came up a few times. The CDR3 protein is CASSIDGTSGHGELFF. Written as DNA, the CDR3 is TGTGCCAGTAGTATCGACGGGACTAGCGGGCACGGGGAGCTGTTTTTT. This chain links TRBV19 with TRBJ2-2; TRBD2 agrees at 12 bases. The germline V gene has CDR1 LNHDA and CDR2 SQIVND (reference sequence). CDR3 length: 16 residues. After removal of 3 bases from V and 7 bases from J, the junction contained 6 bases not matched to a gene. Full variable domain (rest looked up from reference TRBV19 and TRBJ2-2): DGGITQSPKYLFRKEGQNVTLSCEQNLNHDAMYWYRQDPGQGLRLIYYSQIVNDFQKGDIAEGYSVSREKKESFPLTVTSAQKNPTAFYLCASSIDGTSGHGELFFGEGSRLTVL.

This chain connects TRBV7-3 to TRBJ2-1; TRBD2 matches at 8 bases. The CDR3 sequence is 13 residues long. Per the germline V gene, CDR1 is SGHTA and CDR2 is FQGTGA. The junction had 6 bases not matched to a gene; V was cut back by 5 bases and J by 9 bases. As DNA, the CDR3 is TGTGCCAGCAGCCCCACGAGCGGGAGTGAGCAGTTCTTC. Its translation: CASSPTSGSEQFF. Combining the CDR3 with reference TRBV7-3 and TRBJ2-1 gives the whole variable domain GAGVSQTPSNKVTEKGKYVELRCDPISGHTALYWYRQSLGQGPEFLIYFQGTGAADDSGLPNDRFFAVRPEGSVSTLKIQRTERGDSAVYLCASSPTSGSEQFFGPGTRLTVL.

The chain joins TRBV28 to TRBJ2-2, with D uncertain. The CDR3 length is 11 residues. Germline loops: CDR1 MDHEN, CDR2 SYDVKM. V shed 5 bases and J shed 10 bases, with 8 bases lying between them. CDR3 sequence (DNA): TGTGCCAGCAGTCGACCCGTGGAGCTGTTTTTT. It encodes CASSRPVELFF.

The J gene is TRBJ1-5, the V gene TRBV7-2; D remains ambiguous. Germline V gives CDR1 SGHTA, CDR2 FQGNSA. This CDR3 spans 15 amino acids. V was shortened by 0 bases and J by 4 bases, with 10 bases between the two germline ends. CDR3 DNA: TGTGCCAGCAGCTTAGCGGGGTTACGTAATCAGCCCCAGCATTTT. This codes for CASSLAGLRNQPQHF.

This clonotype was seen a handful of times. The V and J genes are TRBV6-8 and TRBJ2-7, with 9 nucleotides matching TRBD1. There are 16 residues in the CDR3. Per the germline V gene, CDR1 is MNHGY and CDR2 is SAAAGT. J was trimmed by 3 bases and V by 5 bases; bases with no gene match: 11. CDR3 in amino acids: CASSLFLRDRVYEQYF. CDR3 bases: TGTGCCAGCAGTCTATTCCTCCGGGACAGGGTCTACGAGCAGTACTTC.

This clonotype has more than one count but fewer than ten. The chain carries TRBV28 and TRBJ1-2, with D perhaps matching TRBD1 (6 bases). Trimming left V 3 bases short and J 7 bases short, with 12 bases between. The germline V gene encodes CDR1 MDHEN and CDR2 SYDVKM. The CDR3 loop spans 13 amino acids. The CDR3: CASSFRGASGYTF. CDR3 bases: TGTGCCAGCAGTTTTAGGGGGGCTAGTGGCTACACCTTC.

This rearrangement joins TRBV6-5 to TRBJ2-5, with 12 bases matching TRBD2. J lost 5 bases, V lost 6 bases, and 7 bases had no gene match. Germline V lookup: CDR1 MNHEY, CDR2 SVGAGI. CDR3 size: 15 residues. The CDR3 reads CASSPTSGRGETQYF. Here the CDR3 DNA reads TGTGCCAGCAGCCCGACTAGCGGGAGAGGGGAGACCCAGTACTTC.

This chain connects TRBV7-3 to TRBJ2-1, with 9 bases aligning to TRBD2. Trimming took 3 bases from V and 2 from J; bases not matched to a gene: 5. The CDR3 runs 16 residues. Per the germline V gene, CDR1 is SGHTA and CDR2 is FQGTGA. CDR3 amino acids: CASSFGAGGTYNEQFF. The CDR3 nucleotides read TGTGCCAGCAGCTTCGGAGCGGGAGGCACCTACAATGAGCAGTTCTTC. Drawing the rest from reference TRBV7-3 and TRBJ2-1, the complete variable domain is GAGVSQTPSNKVTEKGKYVELRCDPISGHTALYWYRQSLGQGPEFLIYFQGTGAADDSGLPNDRFFAVRPEGSVSTLKIQRTERGDSAVYLCASSFGAGGTYNEQFFGPGTRLTVL.

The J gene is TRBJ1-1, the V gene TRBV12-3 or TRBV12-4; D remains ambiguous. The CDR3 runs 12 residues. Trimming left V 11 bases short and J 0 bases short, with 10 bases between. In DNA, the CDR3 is TGTGCCGAAACGGAAATGAACACTGAAGCTTTCTTT. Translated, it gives CAETEMNTEAFF.

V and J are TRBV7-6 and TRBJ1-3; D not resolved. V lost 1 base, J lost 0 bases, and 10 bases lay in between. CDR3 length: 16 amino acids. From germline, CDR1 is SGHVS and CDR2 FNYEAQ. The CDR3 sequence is CASSLGVRSSGNTIYF. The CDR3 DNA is TGTGCCAGCAGCTTAGGAGTGAGGTCCTCTGGAAACACCATATATTTT.

CDR3 residues: CASRSGGETQYF. The DNA for the CDR3 is TGTGCCAGCAGATCGGGCGGAGAGACCCAGTACTTC. The chain couples TRBV3-1 to TRBJ2-5; D is unclear. The V end lost 6 bases, the J end lost 4 bases, and 9 bases lay between the germline ends. The CDR3 is made up of 12 amino acids. Germline loops: CDR1 LGHDT, CDR2 YNNKEL (reference sequence).

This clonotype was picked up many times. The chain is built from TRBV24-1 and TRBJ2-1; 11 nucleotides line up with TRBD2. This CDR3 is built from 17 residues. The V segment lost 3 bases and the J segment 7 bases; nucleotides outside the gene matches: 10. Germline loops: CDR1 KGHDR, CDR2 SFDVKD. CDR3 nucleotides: TGTGCCACCAGTGATCCACTTAGCGGGAGGGCCAAGAATGAGCAGTTCTTC. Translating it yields CATSDPLSGRAKNEQFF.

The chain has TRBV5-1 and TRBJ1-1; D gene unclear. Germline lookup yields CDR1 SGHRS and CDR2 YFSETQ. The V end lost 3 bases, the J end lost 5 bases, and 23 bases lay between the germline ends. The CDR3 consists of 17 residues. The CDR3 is CASSWLGEPGGRTEAFF. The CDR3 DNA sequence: TGCGCCAGCAGCTGGCTAGGCGAGCCCGGAGGGCGGACTGAAGCTTTCTTT.

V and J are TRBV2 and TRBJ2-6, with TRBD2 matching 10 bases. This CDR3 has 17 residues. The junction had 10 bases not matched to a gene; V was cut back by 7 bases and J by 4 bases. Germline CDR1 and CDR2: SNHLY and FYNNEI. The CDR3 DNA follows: TGTGCCAGCACAAACCTAGCGGGAGTTGCCGGGGCCAACGTCCTGACTTTC. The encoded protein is CASTNLAGVAGANVLTF.

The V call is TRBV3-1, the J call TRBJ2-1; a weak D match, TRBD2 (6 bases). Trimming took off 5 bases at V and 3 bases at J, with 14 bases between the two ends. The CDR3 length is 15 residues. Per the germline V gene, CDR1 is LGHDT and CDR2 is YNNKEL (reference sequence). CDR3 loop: CASSYSGIFYNEQFF. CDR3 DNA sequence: TGTGCCAGCAGCTATAGCGGTATATTCTACAATGAGCAGTTCTTC.

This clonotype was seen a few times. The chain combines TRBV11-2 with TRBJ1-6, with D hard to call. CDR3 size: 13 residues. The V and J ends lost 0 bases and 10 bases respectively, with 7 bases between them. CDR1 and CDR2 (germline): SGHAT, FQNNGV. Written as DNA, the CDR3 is TGTGCCAGCAGCTTAGATTTGGGCTCACCCCTCCACTTT. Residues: CASSLDLGSPLHF.

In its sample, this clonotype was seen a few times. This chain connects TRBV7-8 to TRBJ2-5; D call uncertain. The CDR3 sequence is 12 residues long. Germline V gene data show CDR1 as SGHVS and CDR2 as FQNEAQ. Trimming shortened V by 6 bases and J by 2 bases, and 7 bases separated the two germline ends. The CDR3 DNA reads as TGTGCCAGCAGAGGAGTTCAAGAGACCCAGTACTTC. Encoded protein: CASRGVQETQYF.

CDR3 nucleotide sequence: TGTGCCAGCAGTGAATGGGGGGCTGATGGCTACACCTTC. Protein: CASSEWGADGYTF. The V and J genes are TRBV2 and TRBJ1-2, with D possibly TRBD1 on 6 matching bases. Germline V gives CDR1 SNHLY, CDR2 FYNNEI. The CDR3 contains 13 residues. The V and J ends lost 2 bases and 6 bases respectively, with 10 bases between them.

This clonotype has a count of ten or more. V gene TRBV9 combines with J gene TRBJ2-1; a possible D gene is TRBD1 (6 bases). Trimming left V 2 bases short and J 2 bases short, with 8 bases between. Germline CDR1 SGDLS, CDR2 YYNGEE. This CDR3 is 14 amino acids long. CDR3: CASSVGTPYNEQFF. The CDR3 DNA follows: TGTGCCAGCAGCGTGGGGACACCCTACAATGAGCAGTTCTTC. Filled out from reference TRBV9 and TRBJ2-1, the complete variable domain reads DSGVTQTPKHLITATGQRVTLRCSPRSGDLSVYWYQQSLDQGLQFLIQYYNGEERAKGNILERFSAQQFPDLHSELNLSSLELGDSALYFCASSVGTPYNEQFFGPGTRLTVL.

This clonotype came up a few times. The CDR3 coding sequence is TGCAGTGCTAGCCCACTAGACTTGAATGAGCAGTTCTTC. As protein: CSASPLDLNEQFF. The chain employs TRBV20-1 and TRBJ2-1; a weak D match, TRBD2 (5 bases). Between the trimmed V and J ends, which lost 3 bases and 7 bases, there was a span of 13 bases. Germline CDR1 and CDR2: DFQATT and SNEGSKA (reference sequence). This CDR3 has 13 amino acids.

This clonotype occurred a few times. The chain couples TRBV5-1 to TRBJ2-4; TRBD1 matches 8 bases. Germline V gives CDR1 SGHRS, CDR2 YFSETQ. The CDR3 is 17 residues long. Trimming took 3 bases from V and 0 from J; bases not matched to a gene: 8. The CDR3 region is CASSSGQGDLAKNIQYF. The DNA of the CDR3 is TGCGCCAGCAGCTCCGGACAGGGTGATCTAGCCAAAAACATTCAGTACTTC.

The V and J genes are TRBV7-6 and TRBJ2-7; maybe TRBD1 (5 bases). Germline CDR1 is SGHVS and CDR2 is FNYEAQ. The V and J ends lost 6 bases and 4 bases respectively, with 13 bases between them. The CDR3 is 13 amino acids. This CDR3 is CASSEVGAYEQYF. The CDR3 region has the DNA TGTGCCAGCAGTGAGGTAGGGGCGTACGAGCAGTACTTC.

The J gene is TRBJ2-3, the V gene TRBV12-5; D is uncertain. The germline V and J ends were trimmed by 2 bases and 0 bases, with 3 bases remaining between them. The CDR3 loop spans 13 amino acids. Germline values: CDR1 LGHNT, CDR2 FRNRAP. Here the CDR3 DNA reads TGTGCTAGTGGTTTGACTAGCACAGATACGCAGTATTTT. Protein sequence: CASGLTSTDTQYF.

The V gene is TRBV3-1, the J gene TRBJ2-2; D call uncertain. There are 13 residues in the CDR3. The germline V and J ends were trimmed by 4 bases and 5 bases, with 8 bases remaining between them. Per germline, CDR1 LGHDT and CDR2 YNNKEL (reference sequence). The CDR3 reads CASSPGATGELFF. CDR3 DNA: TGTGCCAGCAGCCCCGGAGCAACCGGGGAGCTGTTTTTT.